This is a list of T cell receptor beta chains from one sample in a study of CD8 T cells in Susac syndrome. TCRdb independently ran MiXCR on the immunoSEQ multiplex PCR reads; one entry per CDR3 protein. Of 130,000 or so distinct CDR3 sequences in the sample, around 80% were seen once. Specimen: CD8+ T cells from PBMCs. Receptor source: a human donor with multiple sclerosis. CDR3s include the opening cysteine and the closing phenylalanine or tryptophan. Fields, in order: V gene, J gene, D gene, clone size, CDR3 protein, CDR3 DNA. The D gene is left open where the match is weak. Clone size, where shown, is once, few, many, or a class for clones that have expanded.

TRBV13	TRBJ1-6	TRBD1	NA	CASSFSLEQGPYSPLHF	TGTGCCAGCAGCTTTTCCCTCGAACAGGGGCCCTATTCACCCCTCCACTTT
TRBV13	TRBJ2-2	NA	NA	CASSLSGGRIGTGELFF	TGTGCCAGCAGCTTAAGTGGGGGGCGGATTGGAACCGGGGAGCTGTTTTTT
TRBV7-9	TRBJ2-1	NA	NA	CASSLVPSMHYNEQFF	TGTGCCAGCAGCTTAGTCCCTAGCATGCACTACAATGAGCAGTTCTTC
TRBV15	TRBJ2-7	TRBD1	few	CATSRVGTEVHEQYF	TGTGCCACCAGCAGAGTAGGGACAGAAGTTCACGAGCAGTACTTC
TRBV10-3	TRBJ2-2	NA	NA	CAILTPTGELFF	TGTGCCATCCTCACCCCTACCGGGGAGCTGTTTTTT
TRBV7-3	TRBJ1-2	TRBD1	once	CASSPHSRGTGYGYTF	TGTGCCAGCAGCCCCCACTCAAGGGGGACAGGCTATGGCTACACCTTC
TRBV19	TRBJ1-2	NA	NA	CASSIQAGYGYTF	TGTGCCAGTAGTATCCAGGCCGGCTATGGCTACACCTTC
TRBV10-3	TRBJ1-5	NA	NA	CAIRTGYYSNQPQHF	TGTGCCATCAGGACGGGGTATTATAGCAATCAGCCCCAGCATTTT
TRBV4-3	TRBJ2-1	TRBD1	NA	CASSQSTGTYNEQFF	TGCGCCAGCAGCCAATCGACAGGGACCTACAATGAGCAGTTCTTC
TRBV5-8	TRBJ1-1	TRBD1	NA	CASSSVQGSSTEAFF	TGTGCCAGCAGCTCCGTACAGGGGTCGTCCACTGAAGCTTTCTTT
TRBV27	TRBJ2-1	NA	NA	CASSLQLGGTYNEQFF	TGTGCCAGCAGTTTGCAGCTTGGGGGAACCTACAATGAGCAGTTCTTC
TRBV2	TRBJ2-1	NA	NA	CASSHPLGSSPYNEQFF	TGTGCCAGCAGTCACCCCCTGGGCAGTTCACCCTACAATGAGCAGTTCTTC
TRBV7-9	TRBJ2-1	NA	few	CASGNSGPGSYNEQFF	TGTGCCAGCGGCAATAGCGGACCCGGAAGCTACAATGAGCAGTTCTTC
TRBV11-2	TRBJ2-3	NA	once	CASSLISGGTDTQYF	TGTGCCAGCAGCTTGATTAGTGGGGGCACAGATACGCAGTATTTT
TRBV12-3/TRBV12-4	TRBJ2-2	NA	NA	CASSLGWGGELFF	TGTGCCAGCAGTTTAGGGTGGGGCGGGGAGCTGTTTTTT
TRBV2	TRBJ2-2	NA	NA	CASSEAAGGELFF	TGTGCCAGCAGTGAAGCGGCGGGAGGGGAGCTGTTTTTT
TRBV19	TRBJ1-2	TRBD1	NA	CASSVGGTGIYGYTF	TGTGCCAGTAGTGTCGGAGGGACAGGGATATATGGCTACACCTTC
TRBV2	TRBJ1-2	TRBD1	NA	CASKERDRTPGCYGYTF	TGTGCCAGCAAGGAGAGGGACAGAACTCCGGGGTGCTATGGCTACACCTTC
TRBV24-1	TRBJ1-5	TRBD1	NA	CATSVGQNQPQHF	TGTGCCACCAGTGTGGGACAGAATCAGCCCCAGCATTTT
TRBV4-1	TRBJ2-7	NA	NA	CASSQTPSVRYEQYF	TGCGCCAGCAGCCAAACCCCCTCCGTCCGCTACGAGCAGTACTTC
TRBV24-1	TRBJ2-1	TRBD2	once	CATGTSGKTYNEQFF	TGTGCCACTGGGACTAGCGGGAAAACCTACAATGAGCAGTTCTTC
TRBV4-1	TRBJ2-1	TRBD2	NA	CASSGRLAGGYEQFF	TGCGCCAGCAGCGGTCGACTAGCGGGGGGCTATGAGCAGTTCTTC
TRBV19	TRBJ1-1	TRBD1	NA	CASTPAQGENTEAFF	TGTGCCAGCACACCCGCGCAGGGGGAGAACACTGAAGCTTTCTTT
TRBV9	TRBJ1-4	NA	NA	CASSVGGGGNEKLFF	TGTGCCAGCAGCGTAGGAGGAGGAGGCAATGAAAAACTGTTTTTT
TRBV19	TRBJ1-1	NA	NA	CASRQAGTEAFF	TGTGCCAGTAGACAGGCGGGTACTGAAGCTTTCTTT
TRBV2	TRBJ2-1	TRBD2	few	CASSEAEMASGRSSRYNEQFF	TGTGCCAGCAGTGAGGCCGAGATGGCTAGCGGGAGGTCCTCGAGATACAATGAGCAGTTCTTC
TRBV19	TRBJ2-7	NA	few	CASSWDGTYEQYF	TGTGCCAGTAGTTGGGACGGGACCTACGAGCAGTACTTC
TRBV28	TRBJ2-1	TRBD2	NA	CASSLILTSGETNEQFF	TGTGCCAGCAGTTTAATCTTGACTAGCGGGGAAACCAATGAGCAGTTCTTC
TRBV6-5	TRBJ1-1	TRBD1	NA	CASTGTGNTEAFF	TGTGCCAGCACCGGGACAGGGAACACTGAAGCTTTCTTT
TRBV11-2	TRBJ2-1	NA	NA	CASSLEPGGVYYNEQFF	TGTGCCAGCAGCTTAGAGCCCGGGGGAGTGTATTACAATGAGCAGTTCTTC
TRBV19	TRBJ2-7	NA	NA	CASSAADSYEQYF	TGTGCCAGTAGTGCCGCCGACAGCTACGAGCAGTACTTC
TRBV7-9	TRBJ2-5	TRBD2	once	CASSLPLAAQETQYF	TGTGCCAGCAGCTTACCCCTAGCGGCCCAAGAGACCCAGTACTTC
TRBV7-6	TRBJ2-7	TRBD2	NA	CASSSTSGGPFSYEQYF	TGTGCCAGCAGTTCGACTAGCGGGGGCCCGTTTTCCTACGAGCAGTACTTC
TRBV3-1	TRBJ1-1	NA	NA	CASSQDSRGNTEAFF	TGTGCCAGCAGCCAAGATAGTAGGGGGAACACTGAAGCTTTCTTT
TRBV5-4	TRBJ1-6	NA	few	CASNYLRDNYNSPLHF	TGTGCCAGCAACTATCTCCGGGACAACTATAATTCACCCCTCCACTTT
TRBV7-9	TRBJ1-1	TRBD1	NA	CASSSSTGGFTEAFF	TGTGCCAGCAGCTCATCGACAGGGGGTTTCACTGAAGCTTTCTTT